A selection of T cell receptor beta chains follows, all from one sample in a study of identifying expanded T cells in peripheral blood. Sequencing was performed with immunoSEQ multiplex PCR; in TCRdb, only in-frame clones are kept and a portion is missing. The table lists over 85,000 clones, approximately 89% of them singletons. Sequences were obtained from blood. Receptors were obtained from a person between 18 and 70 years old in good health. Each CDR3 is given with its conserved first and last residue. Fields, in order: J gene, D gene, clone size, CDR3 length, V gene, CDR3 DNA, CDR3 protein. D genes are given only for firm matches. Only part of the rows carry a size: once, few, many, or a class if the clone is expanded.

TRBJ2-3 TRBD2 NA 15 TRBV29-1 TGCAGCGTTGAACCACGGACTAGCGCCACAGATACGCAGTATTTT CSVEPRTSATDTQYF
TRBJ1-1 NA NA 15 TRBV14 TGTGCCAGCGGCCACTCCGGGCGGCGGGGGACTGAAGCTTTCTTT CASGHSGRRGTEAFF
TRBJ2-7 NA NA 14 TRBV7-2 TGTGCCAGCAGCTTAGGCGGACCTGGTTACGAGCAGTACTTC CASSLGGPGYEQYF
TRBJ2-7 NA NA 15 TRBV10-3 TGTGCCACCCATGGGTTTGAGGGGGGTGTCCACGAGCAGTACTTC CATHGFEGGVHEQYF
TRBJ2-1 NA NA 13 TRBV27 TGTGCCACCCGTGAAGGGACCTACAATGAGCAGTTCTTC CATREGTYNEQFF
TRBJ1-2 NA NA 14 TRBV27 TGTGCCAGCAGTTTATTTAGACAGAACTATGGCTACACCTTC CASSLFRQNYGYTF
TRBJ2-1 NA NA 13 TRBV9 TGTGCCAGCAGCGTACTACAGGGCAATGAGCAGTTCTTC CASSVLQGNEQFF
TRBJ1-6 NA NA 13 TRBV6-1 TGTGCCAGCCTTACTCTGGACGATTCACCCCTCCACTTT CASLTLDDSPLHF
TRBJ2-1 TRBD2 few 15 TRBV7-9 TGTGCCAGCAGCCTATCGGGACTAGCGACCCATGAGCAGTTCTTC CASSLSGLATHEQFF
TRBJ1-1 NA NA 14 TRBV7-9 TGTGCCAGCAGCTTAACGAGACTAGACACTGAAGCTTTCTTT CASSLTRLDTEAFF
TRBJ1-1 NA once 12 TRBV27 TGTGCCAGCAGTTTAAATGGGGGGGCAGCTTTCTTT CASSLNGGAAFF
TRBJ1-2 NA once 13 TRBV6-1 TGTGCCAGCAGACTGGGGGGGGCATGGGGCTACACCTTC CASRLGGAWGYTF
TRBJ1-4 NA NA 14 TRBV5-8 TGTGCCAGCAGCTTGGCCCTAGGAGGGGAAAAACTGTTTTTT CASSLALGGEKLFF
TRBJ2-5 NA NA 12 TRBV5-1 TGCGCCAGCAGCTTAAGCCAAGAGACCCAGTACTTC CASSLSQETQYF
TRBJ2-3 NA NA 14 TRBV18 TGTGCCAGCTCACCACCGCTGGCCACAGATACGCAGTATTTT CASSPPLATDTQYF
TRBJ1-2 NA NA 14 TRBV18 TGTGCCAGCTCACCGGTAGCCCAGGGATATGGCTACACCTTC CASSPVAQGYGYTF
TRBJ2-2 NA NA 14 TRBV18 TGTGCCAGCTCACCACCTGGCGGCACCGGGGAGCTGTTTTTT CASSPPGGTGELFF
TRBJ2-7 NA NA 14 TRBV6-1 TGTGCCAGCTCAGAAGGAGGTAGAGTCTACGAGCAGTACTTC CASSEGGRVYEQYF
TRBJ2-5 TRBD2 once 13 TRBV5-1 TGCGCCAGCAGCTGGACTAGCGGCGAGACCCAGTACTTC CASSWTSGETQYF
TRBJ2-5 NA NA 14 TRBV16 TGTGCCAGCAGCCAACGACCCCGAGGGGAGACCCAGTACTTC CASSQRPRGETQYF
TRBJ2-5 TRBD2 NA 16 TRBV7-2 TGTGCCAGCAGCTTAGGGCTAGCGGGGGGGCAAGAGACCCAGTACTTC CASSLGLAGGQETQYF
TRBJ2-3 NA NA 16 TRBV18 TGTGCCAGCTCACCCCTGACTCGGGCTAGCACAGATACGCAGTATTTT CASSPLTRASTDTQYF